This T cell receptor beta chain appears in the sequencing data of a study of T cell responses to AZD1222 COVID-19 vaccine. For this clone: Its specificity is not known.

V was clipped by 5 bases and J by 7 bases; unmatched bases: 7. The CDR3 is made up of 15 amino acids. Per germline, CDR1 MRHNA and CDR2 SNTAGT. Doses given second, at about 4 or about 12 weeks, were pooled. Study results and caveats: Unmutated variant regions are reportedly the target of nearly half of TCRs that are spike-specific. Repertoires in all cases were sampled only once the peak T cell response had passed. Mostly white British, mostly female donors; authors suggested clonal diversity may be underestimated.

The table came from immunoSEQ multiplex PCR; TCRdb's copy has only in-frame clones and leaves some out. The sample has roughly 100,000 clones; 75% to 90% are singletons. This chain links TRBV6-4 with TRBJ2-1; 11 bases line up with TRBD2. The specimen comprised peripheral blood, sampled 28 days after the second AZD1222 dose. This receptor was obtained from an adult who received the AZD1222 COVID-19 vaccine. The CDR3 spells CASSRTSGWQNEQFF. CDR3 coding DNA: TGTGCCAGCAGTCGGACTAGCGGGTGGCAAAATGAGCAGTTCTTC.